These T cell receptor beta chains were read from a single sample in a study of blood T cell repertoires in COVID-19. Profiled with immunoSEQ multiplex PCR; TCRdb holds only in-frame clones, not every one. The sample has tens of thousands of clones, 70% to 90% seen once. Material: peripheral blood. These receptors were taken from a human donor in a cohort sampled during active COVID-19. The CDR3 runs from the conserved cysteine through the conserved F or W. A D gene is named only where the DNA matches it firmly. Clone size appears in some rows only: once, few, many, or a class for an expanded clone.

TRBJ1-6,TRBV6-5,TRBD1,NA,CASSPDRGGNSPLHF,TGTGCCAGCAGTCCAGACAGGGGAGGAAATTCACCCCTCCACTTT
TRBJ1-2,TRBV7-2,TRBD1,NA,CAIHLGTGATLGGYTF,TGTGCCATCCACCTGGGCACAGGGGCAACTTTAGGTGGCTACACCTTC
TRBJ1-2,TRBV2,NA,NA,CASSEGERYGYTF,TGTGCCAGCAGTGAAGGTGAGCGCTATGGCTACACCTTC
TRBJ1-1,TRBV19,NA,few,CASSTPTRTEAFF,TGTGCCAGTAGTACCCCCACTCGGACTGAAGCTTTCTTT
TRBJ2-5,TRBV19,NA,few,CASSSGAGTQYF,TGTGCCAGTAGTTCGGGTGCTGGGACCCAGTACTTC
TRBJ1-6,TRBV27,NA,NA,CASSPFGQTYNSPLHF,TGTGCCAGCAGCCCATTCGGACAGACCTATAATTCACCCCTCCACTTT
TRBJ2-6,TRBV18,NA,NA,CASAGQTIFSGANVPTF,TGTGCCAGCGCGGGACAGACTATTTTCTCTGGGGCCAACGTCCCGACTTTC
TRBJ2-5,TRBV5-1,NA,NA,CASSVGHEETQYF,TGCGCCAGCAGCGTTGGACACGAAGAGACCCAGTACTTC
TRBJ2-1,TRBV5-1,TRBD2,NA,CASSFSGPYEDEQFF,TGCGCCAGCAGTTTTAGCGGGCCCTACGAGGATGAGCAGTTCTTC
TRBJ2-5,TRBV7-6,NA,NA,CASSLSSPETQYF,TGTGCCAGCAGCTTAAGTAGCCCAGAGACCCAGTACTTC
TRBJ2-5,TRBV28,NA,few,CASSLRGEETQYF,TGTGCCAGCAGCCTCCGGGGTGAAGAGACCCAGTACTTC
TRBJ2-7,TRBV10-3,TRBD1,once,CAISVLRDRVYEQYF,TGTGCCATCAGTGTCCTCCGGGACAGGGTATACGAGCAGTACTTC
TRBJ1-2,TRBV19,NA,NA,CASTPEGGNYGYTF,TGTGCCAGTACCCCTGAGGGCGGTAACTATGGCTACACCTTC
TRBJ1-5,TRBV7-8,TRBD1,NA,CASSLRDRNSNQPQHF,TGTGCCAGCAGCCTCCGGGACAGAAATAGCAATCAGCCCCAGCATTTT
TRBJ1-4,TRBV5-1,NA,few,CASSAADSVTEKLFF,TGCGCCAGCAGCGCCGCGGACAGTGTTACGGAAAAACTGTTTTTT
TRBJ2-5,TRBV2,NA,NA,CASSVGGRGLRQETQYF,TGTGCCAGCAGTGTGGGAGGACGGGGACTCCGACAAGAGACCCAGTACTTC
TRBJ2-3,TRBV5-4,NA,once,CASSPSRDTDTQYF,TGTGCCAGCAGCCCCTCTAGAGATACAGATACGCAGTATTTT
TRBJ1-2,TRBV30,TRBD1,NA,CAWSEGQSFYGYTF,TGTGCCTGGAGTGAGGGACAGAGCTTCTATGGCTACACCTTC
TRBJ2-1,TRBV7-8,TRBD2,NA,CASSLETSGVVFYEQFF,TGTGCCAGCAGCTTAGAAACCAGCGGGGTTGTTTTCTATGAGCAGTTCTTC
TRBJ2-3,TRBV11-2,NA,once,CASRDLAGPGLF,TGTGCCAGCAGGGACCTGGCGGGCCCGGGCCTTTTT